This entry lists 16 T cell receptor beta chains sequenced from one sample in a study of tumor-infiltrating lymphocytes in primary liver carcinoma. Co-extracting RNA and DNA was done with about 17-30 mg of unsorted bulk tissue as input. A constant-region primer primed TCR beta cDNA synthesis from around 500 ng of total RNA. Slightly modified ARM-PCR served as the procedure for the TCR beta libraries. These libraries came from three rounds of nested multiplex PCR. With TRBV1-TRBV30 forward primers and a C-beta reverse primer, the first two PCR rounds were run for approximately 9 cycles each. TCRdb reprocessed the multiplex PCR reads via MiXCR and lists one record per CDR3 protein. The table shows about 99,000 distinct CDR3 sequences, with around three quarters occurring only once. Input material: liver tumor tissue from sampling region 5. Subset noted: tumor region T5, tumor centre. The receptors here all came from a woman between 55 and 75 years old with primary liver carcinoma and hepatitis B virus infection.

Remarks on this clonotype: This may be a read error, as it is one base from a much larger clone. This chain uses TRBV28 with TRBJ1-2; D is ambiguous. Per the germline V gene, CDR1 is MDHEN and CDR2 is SYDVKM. The CDR3 consists of 13 residues. Trimming removed 11 bases from V and 6 bases from J, with 19 bases in between. Written as DNA, the CDR3 is TGTGCCTATAGGTCGGACCCGTGGGATGGCTACACCTTC. This sequence encodes CAYRSDPWDGYTF.

This sequence joins TRBV12-3 or TRBV12-4 and TRBJ2-1, with a possible D match to TRBD1 (6 bases). The CDR3 contains 15 residues. V was pared by 7 bases and J by 7 bases, with 20 bases between. CDR3 sequence: CASTTTGSLVNEQFF. The CDR3 DNA follows: TGTGCCAGCACCACCACAGGGTCCCTTGTTAATGAGCAGTTCTTC.

Comments on this clonotype: Germline and junction disagree at one end, which may indicate a read error. The chain is built from TRBV5-1 and TRBJ2-1; 8 nucleotides match TRBD2. The CDR3 is 16 residues long. In germline, CDR1 is SGHRS, CDR2 YFSETQ. CDR3 amino acids: CASSQSATSATNEQFF. DNA for the CDR3: TGTGCCAGCAGCCAGTCAGCGACTAGCGCTACCAATGAGCAGTTCTTC.

This clonotype has ten or more counts. The chain has TRBV5-1 and TRBJ1-1; 10 bases align to TRBD1. Trimming at V came to 0 bases and at J to 10 bases, leaving 6 bases not matched to a gene. The CDR3 loop spans 14 amino acids. CDR1 is SGHRS and CDR2 is YFSETQ in the germline V gene. In DNA form, the CDR3 reads TGCGCCAGCAGCTTGGACCGACAGGGGGCGAGAGCTTTCTTT. Protein product: CASSLDRQGARAFF.

This sequence joins TRBV30 and TRBJ2-1; 11 bases line up with TRBD2. The junction had 13 bases not matched to a gene; V was cut back by 2 bases and J by 4 bases. Germline V gene sequence: CDR1 GTSNPN, CDR2 SVGIG (reference sequence). CDR3 size: 18 residues. The DNA for the CDR3 is TGTGCCTGGAGTCCAACCTTCCCGGGACTAGCGGCTTACAATGAGCAGTTCTTC. Amino acid sequence: CAWSPTFPGLAAYNEQFF.

The chain couples TRBV11-2 to TRBJ2-5; D remains ambiguous. Trimming stripped 3 bases from V and 2 bases from J, with 13 bases between. The CDR3 contains 15 residues. Germline V CDR1 and CDR2: SGHAT, FQNNGV. CDR3 sequence: CASSLDQRPQETQYF. For the CDR3, the DNA is TGTGCCAGCAGCTTGGATCAGCGACCACAAGAGACCCAGTACTTC.

Points on this clonotype: This sequence may be a read error, since a much larger clone differs from it by one base. Since the CDR3 does not end with the conserved phenylalanine or tryptophan, this likely comes from a read error. The DNA is left out, because the CDR3 cannot be placed on it with certainty; the CDR3 is given as TCRdb lists it. The V gene is TRBV4-2, the J gene TRBJ1-2; the table's D gene call, TRBD1, was not cross checked with the DNA. With termini counted, the CDR3 has 15 amino acids. Per the germline V gene, CDR1 is LGHNA and CDR2 is YNFKEQ. Here the CDR3 reads CASSQPGTGNYGHTL.

This chain links TRBV30 with TRBJ1-1, with D unresolved. Germline V lookup: CDR1 GTSNPN, CDR2 SVGIG (reference sequence). This CDR3 contains 14 residues. V was trimmed by 0 bases and J by 5 bases, leaving 13 bases between them. The CDR3 here is CAWSVTRWYTEAFF. In nucleotides, the CDR3 is TGTGCCTGGAGTGTGACCCGGTGGTATACTGAAGCTTTCTTT.

In this sample, this clonotype turned up many times. The chain carries TRBV7-8 and TRBJ2-5; TRBD1 is a possible D gene (5 bases). The V end was cut by 5 bases, the J end by 2 bases, with 15 bases between. The CDR3 is made up of 15 amino acids. CDR1 and CDR2 (germline): SGHVS, FQNEAQ. CDR3 sequence (DNA): TGTGCCAGCAGCGACCAAGGGGCCGGACAAGAGACCCAGTACTTC. Amino acids: CASSDQGAGQETQYF. The full variable domain, completed using reference TRBV7-8 and TRBJ2-5, is GAGVSQSPRYKVAKRGQDVALRCDPISGHVSLFWYQQALGQGPEFLTYFQNEAQLDKSGLPSDRFFAERPEGSVSTLKIQRTQQEDSAVYLCASSDQGAGQETQYFGPGTRLLVL.

Comments on this clonotype: No conserved phenylalanine or tryptophan is present at the end of the CDR3, so a read error is the likely explanation. This chain connects TRBV4-1 to TRBJ1-5; 10 nucleotides agree with TRBD1. Per the germline V gene, CDR1 is MGHRA and CDR2 is YSYEKL. CDR3 length: 15 amino acids. The CDR3 DNA sequence: TGCGCCAGCAGCCGGGACAGGGGTGGCAATCAGCTCCAGCATCTT. Its protein product is CASSRDRGGNQLQHL.

V and J are TRBV6-5 and TRBJ2-7; 9 bases line up with TRBD2. CDR1 and CDR2 from the germline V gene are MNHEY and SVGAGI. The trim removed 6 bases at V and 4 bases at J, leaving 10 bases unmatched. This CDR3 has 15 amino acids. This CDR3 is CASSPAAGGFYEQYF. The CDR3 bases are TGTGCCAGCAGCCCGGCGGCGGGAGGGTTTTACGAGCAGTACTTC.

Comments on this clonotype: This is likely a read error, given that the CDR3 carries no conserved phenylalanine or tryptophan at its end. The chain employs TRBV29-1 and TRBJ2-1, with 7 bases lining up with TRBD1. CDR1 and CDR2 from the germline V gene are SQVTM and ANQGSEA. This CDR3 region has 13 residues. Losses at the gene ends were 6 bases for V and 9 bases for J; bases not matched to a gene: 11. The CDR3 loop reads CSVEQGYVGEQFL. The CDR3 DNA reads TGCAGCGTCGAACAGGGGTATGTGGGTGAGCAGTTCCTC.

The chain uses TRBV29-1 and TRBJ2-6, with TRBD1 matching over 8 bases. The CDR3 is 16 residues long. The V segment lost 7 bases and the J segment 6 bases; nucleotides outside the gene matches: 14. From germline, CDR1 is SQVTM and CDR2 ANQGSEA. The CDR3: CSAGTGGVTEANVLTF. The CDR3, as DNA: TGCAGCGCCGGGACAGGTGGTGTTACTGAGGCCAACGTCCTGACTTTC.

In regard to this clonotype: A much more abundant neighbour one base away suggests this may be a read error. The chain is built from TRBV28 and TRBJ2-7, with D maybe TRBD1 (6 bases). CDR1 and CDR2 (germline): MDHEN, SYDVKM. The CDR3 sequence is 15 residues long. The CDR3 region is CASSLSAGVSYKQYF. CDR3 sequence (DNA): TGTGCCAGCAGTTTATCGGCAGGGGTCTCCTACAAGCAGTACTTC.

Note on this clonotype: The missing conserved phenylalanine or tryptophan at the end of this CDR3 makes a read error likely. V usage is TRBV10-3 and J usage is TRBJ2-1, with 8 nucleotides matching TRBD2. The trim removed 7 bases at V and 2 bases at J, leaving 13 bases unmatched. The germline CDR1 and CDR2 sequences are ENHRY and SYGVKD. The length of the CDR3 is 17 residues. CDR3 sequence: CAITGGLADHPYNEQFL. CDR3 bases: TGTGCCATCACCGGAGGACTAGCCGACCACCCCTACAATGAGCAGTTCCTC.

This clonotype was seen a handful of times. The rearrangement links TRBV28 to TRBJ1-2; no firm D call. The germline V gene encodes CDR1 MDHEN and CDR2 SYDVKM. The CDR3 sequence is 13 residues long. The V end was cut by 3 bases, the J end by 8 bases, with 13 bases between. The CDR3 sequence is CASSFAGAEGYTF. In DNA form, the CDR3 reads TGTGCCAGCAGTTTTGCGGGAGCGGAGGGCTACACCTTC.